This TCR beta chain was sequenced for a study of blood T cells in healthy people across ages (dated by TCRdb to between 2014 and 2017). For the study in its entirety: Template switching captured roughly one uniquely barcoded TCR beta cDNA molecule per two T cells in model experiments. The donors were split into four age groups: young (average 16 years), middle-aged (around 37), aged (roughly 60) and long-lived (about 82). To avoid experimental bias, donors of different ages were distributed randomly across sequencing lanes. For two donors (one aged 18 to 29 and one aged 80 or older), the study analyzed two additional independent replicas of 1 million unique cDNA reads from the same blood draw. To track age-related changes in TCR beta repertoire diversity, the study relied on deep sequencing normalized with unique cDNA molecular identifiers.

Libraries were made using 5' RACE. Sequencing was carried out with an Illumina HiSeq 2500. A second PCR of roughly 7 to 11 cycles was performed with a sample-barcoded 5' primer and a J-beta primer mix. A template-switch 5' adaptor carrying 12 random nucleotides introduced a unique molecular identifier onto each TCR beta cDNA molecule. Each sample yielded at least 3 million CDR3-containing paired-end reads. The Mint cDNA synthesis kit, primed by a TRBC-specific oligonucleotide, was used to synthesize first-strand cDNA from all RNA. Following uracil-DNA glycosylase treatment, all cDNA underwent a first 18-cycle PCR with the universal primers M1SS and BC2_uni_R. On the authors' methods: For normalization, 1 million high-quality reads, each with a distinct molecular identifier, were randomly selected from each sample. Reads sharing molecular identifiers were discarded rather than binned into consensus sequences. CDR3 identification, clonotype clustering and error correction used MiTCR with a Q25 quality threshold and the strictest error-elimination algorithm. A nonparametric unseen species model with Euler transformation was used to estimate a lower bound on total TCR beta diversity. The raw public reads went through TCRdb reprocessing: fastp at Q25, MiXCR clone calling, in-frame beta chains kept. Duplicate CDR3 protein sequences are folded into a single record with the most common DNA and genes. TCRdb's processing, not the authors' own work, is the source of the V and J calls. This sample comprises 600,000 to 650,000 distinct CDR3 sequences, around 54% of them detected only once. Together, the top ten hold 30% to 45% of the sample.

The paper's findings and limits, for the study overall: Observed TCR beta diversity per million T cells fell roughly linearly with age, and a significant reduction was already apparent by age around 40. Estimates of total diversity based on one million sequenced T cells were considered lower bounds and underestimates. Because profiling used bulk unsorted PBMCs, naive and antigen-experienced compartments could not be compared conclusively. Observed TCR beta diversity correlated strongly with the percentage of naive T cells measured by flow cytometry. Donor CMV infection status was unknown, potentially confounding age-related changes in expanded clonotypes. Compared with the aged group, the long-lived group had more naive CD4+ T cells, fewer expanded clones and increased TCR diversity, suggesting age selection.

There are a few counts of this clonotype. Its antigen is not yet known. Per-base qualities were not stored, and no clone one base away is much larger. V is shortened by 1 base, J by 5 bases, and the region joining them spans 11 bases. From the cysteine through the phenylalanine, the CDR3 covers 14 amino acids. The only DNA kept is the CDR3, 42 bases in frame from the first base. The donors were some 36 Caucasian individuals from Russia, aged about 6 to 100 years, who were systemically healthy. About 10 milliliters of peripheral blood were drawn from each donor into EDTA-treated Vacutainer tubes. Ficoll-Paque density-gradient centrifugation was used to isolate PBMCs, with at least 7 million obtained per sample. Trizol reagent was used to extract total RNA from PBMCs, with at least 6 micrograms per sample. Naive CD45RAhigh/CD27high T cell percentages were measured by flow cytometry on a PBMC aliquot from every donor.

Recombination joined TRBV12-3 or TRBV12-4 with TRBJ1-2; the D segment could be TRBD1, given 5 matching bases. Sequences were obtained from blood. The receptor's source is a man between 60 and 75 years old in good health. The CDR3 loop reads CASSLVPRQYGYTF. The nucleotides are TGTGCCAGCAGTTTAGTCCCCCGACAGTATGGCTACACCTTC.